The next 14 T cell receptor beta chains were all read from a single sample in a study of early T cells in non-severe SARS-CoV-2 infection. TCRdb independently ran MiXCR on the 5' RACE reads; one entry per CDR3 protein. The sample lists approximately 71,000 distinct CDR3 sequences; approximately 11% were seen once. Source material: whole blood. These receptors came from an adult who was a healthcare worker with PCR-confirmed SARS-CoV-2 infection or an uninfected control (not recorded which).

The DNA for the CDR3 is TGTGCCAGCAGTCAACGAGCGCAATTTGGACTAGCGGGAAAAGATACGCAGTATTTT. Residues: CASSQRAQFGLAGKDTQYF. V and J are TRBV4-2 and TRBJ2-3; the match to TRBD2 covers 12 bases. The CDR3 covers 19 residues. Germline trimming cut 6 bases from V and 5 bases from J; bases unmatched to any gene: 18. CDR1 is LGHNA, CDR2 YNFKEQ, per germline.

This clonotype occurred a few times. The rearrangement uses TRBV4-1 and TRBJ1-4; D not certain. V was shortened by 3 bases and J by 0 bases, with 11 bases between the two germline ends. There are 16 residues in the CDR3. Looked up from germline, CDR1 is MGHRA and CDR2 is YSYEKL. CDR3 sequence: CASSQIYSATNEKLFF. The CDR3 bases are TGCGCCAGCAGCCAGATCTACAGCGCAACTAATGAAAAACTGTTTTTT.

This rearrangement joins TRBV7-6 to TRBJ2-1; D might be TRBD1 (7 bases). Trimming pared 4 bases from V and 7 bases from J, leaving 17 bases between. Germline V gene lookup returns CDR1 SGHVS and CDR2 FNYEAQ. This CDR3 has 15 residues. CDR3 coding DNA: TGTGCCAGCAGCTACAAGGGGGCCGCGGGGAATGAGCAGTTCTTC. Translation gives CASSYKGAAGNEQFF.

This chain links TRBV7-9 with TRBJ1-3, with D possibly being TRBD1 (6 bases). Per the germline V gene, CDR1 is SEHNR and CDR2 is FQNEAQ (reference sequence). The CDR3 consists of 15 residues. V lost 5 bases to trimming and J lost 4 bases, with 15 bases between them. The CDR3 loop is CASSQNRALGNTIYF. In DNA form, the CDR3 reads TGTGCCAGCAGCCAGAACAGGGCGCTGGGAAACACCATATATTTT.

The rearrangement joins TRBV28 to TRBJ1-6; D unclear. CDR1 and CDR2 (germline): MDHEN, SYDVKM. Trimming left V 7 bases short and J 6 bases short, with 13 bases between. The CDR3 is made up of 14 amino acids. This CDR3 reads CASTFPGGNSPLHF. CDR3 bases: TGTGCCAGCACCTTCCCCGGAGGTAATTCACCCCTCCACTTT.

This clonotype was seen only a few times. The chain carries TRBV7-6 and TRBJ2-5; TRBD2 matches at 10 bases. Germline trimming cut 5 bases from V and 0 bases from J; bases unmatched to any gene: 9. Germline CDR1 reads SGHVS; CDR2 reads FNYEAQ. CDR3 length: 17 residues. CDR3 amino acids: CASSPGTSAEYQETQYF. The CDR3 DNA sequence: TGTGCCAGCAGCCCAGGGACTAGCGCCGAATACCAAGAGACCCAGTACTTC.

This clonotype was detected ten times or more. The CDR3 DNA is TGTGCCAGCAGCCGACCGGGACTAGCGGGACGGGAGCAGTACTTC. Its protein product is CASSRPGLAGREQYF. The rearrangement links TRBV6-6 to TRBJ2-7; 13 nucleotides agree with TRBD2. The length of the CDR3 is 15 residues. CDR1 and CDR2 (germline): MNHNY, SVGAGI (reference sequence). Germline trimming cut 6 bases from V and 7 bases from J; bases unmatched to any gene: 9.

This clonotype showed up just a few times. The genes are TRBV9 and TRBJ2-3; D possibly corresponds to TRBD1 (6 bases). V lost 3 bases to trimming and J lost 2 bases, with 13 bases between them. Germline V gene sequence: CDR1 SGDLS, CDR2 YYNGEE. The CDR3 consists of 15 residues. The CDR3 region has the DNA TGTGCCAGCAGCGCACGACAGGCTTCCACAGATACGCAGTATTTT. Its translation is CASSARQASTDTQYF.

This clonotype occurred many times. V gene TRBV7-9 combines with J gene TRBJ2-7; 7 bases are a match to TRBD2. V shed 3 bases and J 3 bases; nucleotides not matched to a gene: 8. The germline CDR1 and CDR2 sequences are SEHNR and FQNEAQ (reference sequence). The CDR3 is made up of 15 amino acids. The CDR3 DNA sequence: TGTGCCAGCAGCTTTTCGGGTAGCGGGTACTACGAGCAGTACTTC. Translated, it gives CASSFSGSGYYEQYF.

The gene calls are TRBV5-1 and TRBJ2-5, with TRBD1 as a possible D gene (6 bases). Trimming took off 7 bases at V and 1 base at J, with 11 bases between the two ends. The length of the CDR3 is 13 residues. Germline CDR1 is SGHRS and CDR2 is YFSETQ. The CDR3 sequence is CASGSQGQETQYF. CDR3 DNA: TGCGCCAGCGGATCACAGGGCCAAGAGACCCAGTACTTC.

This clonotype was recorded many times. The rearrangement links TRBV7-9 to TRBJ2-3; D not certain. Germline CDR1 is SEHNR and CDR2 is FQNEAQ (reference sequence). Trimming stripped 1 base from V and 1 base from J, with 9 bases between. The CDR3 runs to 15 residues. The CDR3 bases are TGTGCCAGCAGCTTAGGAGGTCCAGGCACAGATACGCAGTATTTT. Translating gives CASSLGGPGTDTQYF.

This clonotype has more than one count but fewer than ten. In DNA form, the CDR3 reads TGTGCAAGTCTGAGAGTGGGGCTAGCGGGAGTACCCTACAATGAGCAGTTCTTC. This sequence encodes CASLRVGLAGVPYNEQFF. The V call is TRBV12-2, the J call TRBJ2-1; TRBD2 is the table's D call, not checked against the DNA. TRBV12-2 is tagged as a pseudogene. This CDR3 comprises 18 residues.

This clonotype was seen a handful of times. The chain's CDR3 is CASSLSIPGGSNQPQHF. The CDR3 bases are TGTGCCAGCAGTTTATCGATTCCTGGGGGCTCCAATCAGCCCCAGCATTTT. The chain carries TRBV27 and TRBJ1-5, with D possibly matching TRBD1 (6 bases). Trimming shortened V by 0 bases and J by 3 bases, and 15 bases separated the two germline ends. Germline V CDR1 and CDR2: MNHEY, SMNVEV (reference sequence). The CDR3 consists of 17 residues.

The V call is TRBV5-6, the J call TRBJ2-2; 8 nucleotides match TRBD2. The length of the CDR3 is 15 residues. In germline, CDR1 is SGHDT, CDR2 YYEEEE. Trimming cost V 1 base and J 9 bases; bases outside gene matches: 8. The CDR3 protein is CASSLLSGSSRELFF. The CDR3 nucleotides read TGTGCCAGCAGCTTGCTCAGCGGGAGTAGCCGGGAGCTGTTTTTT.